The entry below gives a single T cell receptor beta chain sequence along with its context. Deep was the level used in running the assay. Unsorted PBMC replicate PCRs used about 310 ng DNA, 25,000 to 35,000 T cell genomes. Original data processing: Owing to the provision of junction-only sequences devoid of quality scores by immunoSEQ, filtering differed. The assay was immunoSEQ multiplex PCR, and TCRdb's table has in-frame clones only and misses some. V, J and clone size are those of that table, while D and trimming were read from the DNA. This sample carries approximately 470,000 clones, 70% to 80% of them seen once, and the ten largest clones take more than 10%. This CDR3 spans 16 amino acids. Germline assignment: CDR1 SQVTM and CDR2 ANQGSEA. V dropped 8 bases and J dropped 0 bases, with 21 bases sitting between them. Donors were healthy HIV-negative adults without recent acute infections or vaccinations.

The source of the sample is a study of shared clonotypes between healthy human individuals. The receptor comes from a woman aged 40 to 55 in good health. Some clones in this sample may be carry-over from other donors' samples. The sequenced sample was PBMCs. This chain joins TRBV29-1 and TRBJ2-3; TRBD2 might be the D (6 bases). CDR3: CSPLSPERVSTDTQYF. The CDR3 coding sequence is TGCAGCCCCCTTAGCCCTGAGCGGGTGAGCACAGATACGCAGTATTTT.